The 10 T cell receptor beta chains presented below share a single source sample, sequenced in a study of cytomegalovirus exposure and HLA in healthy donors. The assay was immunoSEQ multiplex PCR, and TCRdb's table has in-frame clones only and misses some. The sample has 260,000 or so clones, 70% to 90% seen once. Sequencing was performed on PBMCs. The receptors were gathered from a woman aged 18-30 years in good health and CMV-seronegative.

This clone was detected only once. This rearrangement joins TRBV2 to TRBJ2-5; 12 bases agree with TRBD2. After removal of 4 bases from V and 5 bases from J, the junction contained 8 bases not matched to a gene. Germline loops: CDR1 SNHLY, CDR2 FYNNEI. This CDR3 has 16 residues. This CDR3 reads CASSGRLAGAVETQYF. In DNA form, the CDR3 reads TGTGCCAGCAGTGGGCGACTAGCGGGAGCTGTGGAGACCCAGTACTTC.

V gene TRBV28 combines with J gene TRBJ1-1, with D possibly matching TRBD1 (5 bases). The CDR3 sequence is 13 residues long. CDR1 is MDHEN and CDR2 is SYDVKM in the germline V gene. Trimming took off 6 bases at V and 0 bases at J, with 8 bases between the two ends. CDR3 residues: CASSFRVNTEAFF. CDR3 in DNA: TGTGCCAGCAGCTTCAGGGTGAACACTGAAGCTTTCTTT.

There are a few counts of this clone. The chain couples TRBV4-3 to TRBJ2-7; TRBD2 aligns across 9 bases. The trim removed 0 bases at V and 6 bases at J, leaving 3 bases unmatched. Germline V gives CDR1 LGHNA, CDR2 YSLEER. The CDR3 runs 14 residues. The chain's CDR3 is CASSQDGTSLEQYF. The CDR3 DNA reads TGCGCCAGCAGCCAAGACGGGACTAGCCTCGAGCAGTACTTC.

V is TRBV27 and J is TRBJ2-7, with 12 bases aligning to TRBD2. Trimming at V came to 5 bases and at J to 3 bases, leaving 5 bases not matched to a gene. Germline V gene sequence: CDR1 MNHEY, CDR2 SMNVEV (reference sequence). The CDR3 spans 15 residues. CDR3 sequence reads: CASSIQTSGSYEQYF. For the CDR3, the DNA is TGTGCCAGCAGTATCCAGACTAGCGGGAGCTACGAGCAGTACTTC.

This chain connects TRBV28 to TRBJ1-2; 8 bases fit TRBD1. The CDR3 runs to 16 residues. Germline values: CDR1 MDHEN, CDR2 SYDVKM. V shed 6 bases and J 3 bases; nucleotides not matched to a gene: 12. The CDR3 loop is CASSLSRQGLDYGYTF. The CDR3 DNA is TGTGCCAGCAGCCTTTCCCGACAGGGGCTGGACTATGGCTACACCTTC.

The rearrangement uses TRBV30 and TRBJ2-7; maybe TRBD1 (5 bases). V was clipped by 5 bases and J by 0 bases, with 14 bases between them. Germline V gene lookup returns CDR1 GTSNPN and CDR2 SVGIG (reference sequence). The CDR3 length is 14 residues. The CDR3 is CAWQEQVNSYEQYF. CDR3 nucleotide sequence: TGTGCCTGGCAGGAACAGGTAAACTCCTACGAGCAGTACTTC.

V is TRBV15 and J is TRBJ1-4, with 11 bases fitting TRBD1. CDR1 LNHNV and CDR2 YYDKDF come from the germline V gene (reference sequence). CDR3 length equals 16 residues. V shed 3 bases, J shed 4 bases, and the junction held 4 bases outside the gene matches. CDR3 sequence reads: CATSSGQGASNEKLFF. DNA of the CDR3: TGTGCCACCAGCAGCGGACAGGGGGCTAGTAATGAAAAACTGTTTTTT. Variable domain in full (rest from reference TRBV15 and TRBJ1-4): DAMVIQNPRYQVTQFGKPVTLSCSQTLNHNVMYWYQQKSSQAPKLLFHYYDKDFNNEADTPDNFQSRRPNTSFCFLDIRSPGLGDTAMYLCATSSGQGASNEKLFFGSGTQLSVL.

This chain links TRBV29-1 with TRBJ1-1; maybe TRBD1 (5 bases). The CDR3 has 14 residues. V lost 7 bases and J lost 4, with 19 bases in between. Germline values: CDR1 SQVTM, CDR2 ANQGSEA. This chain's CDR3 is CSACRTGDGTEAFF. CDR3 sequence (DNA): TGCAGCGCATGCAGGACGGGGGATGGCACTGAAGCTTTCTTT.

This clone came up a few times. The V call is TRBV27, the J call TRBJ2-7; 9 bases fit TRBD1. The germline V gene has CDR1 MNHEY and CDR2 SMNVEV (reference sequence). The V and J ends lost 5 bases and 6 bases, in that order; junction bases with no gene match: 5. The CDR3 runs 13 residues. The CDR3 is CASSPGTGREQYF. The DNA of the CDR3 is TGTGCCAGCAGTCCGGGGACAGGGCGCGAGCAGTACTTC.

This chain joins TRBV19 and TRBJ2-3, with a tentative D call TRBD2 (6 bases). With 1 base removed from V and 1 base from J, the gap between germline ends came to 9 bases. The CDR3 contains 15 residues. The germline V gene has CDR1 LNHDA and CDR2 SQIVND (reference sequence). CDR3 coding DNA: TGTGCCAGTAGTATAGGGGGAGGTCGCACAGATACGCAGTATTTT. Amino acid sequence: CASSIGGGRTDTQYF. Variable domain in full (rest from reference TRBV19 and TRBJ2-3): DGGITQSPKYLFRKEGQNVTLSCEQNLNHDAMYWYRQDPGQGLRLIYYSQIVNDFQKGDIAEGYSVSREKKESFPLTVTSAQKNPTAFYLCASSIGGGRTDTQYFGPGTRLTVL.